This T cell receptor beta chain was documented in a study of T cells after yellow fever vaccination. The CDR3 runs 14 residues. The V end was cut by 2 bases, the J end by 2 bases, with 9 bases between. The germline CDR1 and CDR2 sequences are SGHTA and FQGNSA. This clonotype was detected many times. TCRdb analysed the 5' RACE reads with MiXCR anew, one entry per CDR3 protein. The sample records under 250,000 distinct CDR3 sequences, about 3% being singletons. V is TRBV7-2 and J is TRBJ1-2, with D possibly matching TRBD1 (6 bases). This TCR derives from a man aged 18 to 30 who received the YFV17D yellow fever vaccine. The input for sequencing was CD4+ T cells sorted from PBMCs, taken 10 days after the yellow fever booster vaccination. CDR3: CASSLRDKNYGYTF. In DNA, the CDR3 is TGTGCCAGCAGCTTAAGGGACAAAAACTATGGCTACACCTTC.